The sequence of this TCR beta chain was determined in a study of blood T cells in healthy people across ages. Together with a sample-barcoded 5' primer, a J-beta primer mix was included in a second PCR lasting about 7 to 11 cycles. One entry per CDR3 protein, called by TCRdb with MiXCR from the 5' RACE reads. The sample records approximately 1,700,000 distinct CDR3 sequences, approximately 39% being singletons. This clonotype occurred once. The ends were cut back, 6 bases at V and 7 bases at J, with 15 bases in the middle. There are 13 residues in the CDR3. Sequencing was carried out using blood. V is TRBV12-3 or TRBV12-4 and J is TRBJ1-2, with D unclear. This receptor was obtained from a human donor in good health. The CDR3 is CASSLGKIGGYTF. CDR3 sequence (DNA): TGTGCCAGCAGCCTTGGGAAGATCGGTGGCTACACCTTC.